This T cell receptor (beta chain) was sequenced for a study of T cells in tumors after PD-1 blockade. Clones were read by immunoSEQ multiplex PCR, and TCRdb kept only the in-frame ones, dropping some. The table includes some 9,600 clones, 50% to 70% detected once. Details on this clone: The antigen is unknown.

Study outcomes and limitations: Two pre-treatment samples showed no clonal replacement between them.

Tumor biopsies came from the same primary tumor site before and after PD-1 blockade. The sequenced sample was tumor tissue, obtained after anti-PD-1 treatment. The sequence was obtained from a human donor with basal cell carcinoma.

In DNA, the CDR3 is TGTGCCAGTAGTAAGGGACTAGCGAAGGCCGGGGAGCTGTTTTTT. Translating it yields CASSKGLAKAGELFF. The gene calls are TRBV19 and TRBJ2-2; 10 bases line up with TRBD2. CDR1 is LNHDA and CDR2 is SQIVND in the germline V gene (reference sequence). The CDR3 covers 15 residues. V lost 4 bases to trimming and J lost 6 bases; unmatched junction nucleotides: 5.